Listed below are T cell receptor beta chains from one sample, sequenced in a study of blood T cell repertoires in COVID-19. Some clones are missing from TCRdb's copy, which holds only in-frame ones; the method was immunoSEQ multiplex PCR. The sample lists 95,000 to 150,000 clones; around four fifths were seen once. What was sequenced was peripheral blood. Source of these receptors: a man aged 60 to 69 with acute or convalescent COVID-19. Both conserved end residues are part of each CDR3. The D gene is left open where the match is weak. Clone size is given for some rows only: seen once, a few or many times, or a class if the clone is expanded.

clone size: -; J gene: TRBJ1-5; CDR3 length: 15; V gene: TRBV27; D gene: -; CDR3 DNA: TGTGCCAGCAGTTTAGACAGGACCGGCAATCAGCCCCAGCATTTT; CDR3 protein: CASSLDRTGNQPQHF
clone size: -; J gene: TRBJ2-1; CDR3 length: 13; V gene: TRBV29-1; D gene: -; CDR3 DNA: TGCAGCGTTGAAATGGCTAGCGTTGGGGAGCAGTTCTTC; CDR3 protein: CSVEMASVGEQFF
clone size: few; J gene: TRBJ1-1; CDR3 length: 14; V gene: TRBV6-5; D gene: -; CDR3 DNA: TGTGCCAGCACACCGACGGGAAGGGACACTGAAGCTTTCTTT; CDR3 protein: CASTPTGRDTEAFF
clone size: -; J gene: TRBJ1-5; CDR3 length: 14; V gene: TRBV10-3; D gene: TRBD1; CDR3 DNA: TGTGCCATCAGTGAGTGGCAGGGGGACCAGCCCCAGCATTTT; CDR3 protein: CAISEWQGDQPQHF
clone size: -; J gene: TRBJ1-1; CDR3 length: 14; V gene: TRBV5-6; D gene: TRBD1; CDR3 DNA: TGTGCCAGCAGCTCTTTACAGGGGTCCACTGAAGCTTTCTTT; CDR3 protein: CASSSLQGSTEAFF
clone size: -; J gene: TRBJ1-6; CDR3 length: 15; V gene: TRBV15; D gene: -; CDR3 DNA: TGTGCCACCAGCAGAGACGGGGGGGTCAGGTCACCCCTCCACTTT; CDR3 protein: CATSRDGGVRSPLHF
clone size: -; J gene: TRBJ1-2; CDR3 length: 14; V gene: TRBV2; D gene: TRBD1; CDR3 DNA: TGTGCCAGCAGAGCAGGGGGACTTGACTATGGCTACACCTTC; CDR3 protein: CASRAGGLDYGYTF
clone size: -; J gene: TRBJ2-5; CDR3 length: 14; V gene: TRBV5-5; D gene: TRBD1; CDR3 DNA: TGTGCCAGCAGCAGACCACAGGGGGGAGAGACCCAGTACTTC; CDR3 protein: CASSRPQGGETQYF
clone size: -; J gene: TRBJ1-1; CDR3 length: 14; V gene: TRBV10-1; D gene: TRBD1; CDR3 DNA: TGCGCCAGCAGCAGGGGACAGGCGAACACTGAAGCTTTCTTT; CDR3 protein: CASSRGQANTEAFF
clone size: -; J gene: TRBJ1-2; CDR3 length: 18; V gene: TRBV7-3; D gene: TRBD1; CDR3 DNA: TGTGCCAGCAGCTTAAGCGGGACAGACCCTTTCTTCGACTATGGCTACACCTTC; CDR3 protein: CASSLSGTDPFFDYGYTF
clone size: -; J gene: TRBJ2-1; CDR3 length: 13; V gene: TRBV7-6; D gene: -; CDR3 DNA: TGTGCCAGCAGCTTAGAGCTCCGGGATGAGCAGTTCTTC; CDR3 protein: CASSLELRDEQFF
clone size: -; J gene: TRBJ2-3; CDR3 length: 11; V gene: TRBV23-1; D gene: -; CDR3 DNA: TGCGCCAGCCGTGCGGCTATTACGCAGTATTTT; CDR3 protein: CASRAAITQYF
clone size: -; J gene: TRBJ2-7; CDR3 length: 14; V gene: TRBV7-9; D gene: TRBD2; CDR3 DNA: TGTGCCAGCAGCTTAGTGGGAGGGCCAGAAGAGCAGTACTTC; CDR3 protein: CASSLVGGPEEQYF
clone size: -; J gene: TRBJ2-6; CDR3 length: 19; V gene: TRBV7-8; D gene: TRBD1; CDR3 DNA: TGTGCCAGCAGCCTGCAATTCGGGACAGCCTTATCTGGGGCCAACGTCCTGACTTTC; CDR3 protein: CASSLQFGTALSGANVLTF
clone size: -; J gene: TRBJ2-2; CDR3 length: 15; V gene: TRBV6-5; D gene: -; CDR3 DNA: TGTGCCAGCAGCCCACTTACAGGGTATATCGGGGAGCTGTTTTTT; CDR3 protein: CASSPLTGYIGELFF
clone size: -; J gene: TRBJ2-1; CDR3 length: 18; V gene: TRBV9; D gene: TRBD2; CDR3 DNA: TGTGCCAGCAGCGTAGTTGGCACTAGCGTCCTGGGCGGCAATGAGCAGTTCTTC; CDR3 protein: CASSVVGTSVLGGNEQFF
clone size: -; J gene: TRBJ1-1; CDR3 length: 16; V gene: TRBV7-9; D gene: -; CDR3 DNA: TGTGCCAGCAGCCCCCACCAGACAGGAGAGAACACTGAAGCTTTCTTT; CDR3 protein: CASSPHQTGENTEAFF
clone size: -; J gene: TRBJ2-2; CDR3 length: 16; V gene: TRBV4-2; D gene: TRBD2; CDR3 DNA: TGTGCCAGCAGCCAAGATAGCGGGAGGAACACCGGGGAGCTGTTTTTT; CDR3 protein: CASSQDSGRNTGELFF
clone size: -; J gene: TRBJ2-1; CDR3 length: 12; V gene: TRBV5-4; D gene: -; CDR3 DNA: TGTGCCAGCAGCTTCGGGCTCAGGGATACGTTCTTC; CDR3 protein: CASSFGLRDTFF
clone size: once; J gene: TRBJ1-5; CDR3 length: 15; V gene: TRBV30; D gene: -; CDR3 DNA: TGTGCCTGGAGTCCCCTTCAGGGATACGATCAGCCCCAGCATTTT; CDR3 protein: CAWSPLQGYDQPQHF
clone size: -; J gene: TRBJ2-7; CDR3 length: 14; V gene: TRBV6-1; D gene: -; CDR3 DNA: TGTGCCAGCAGTGAGCAGGGGATTTCCTACGAGCAGTACTTC; CDR3 protein: CASSEQGISYEQYF
clone size: -; J gene: TRBJ2-1; CDR3 length: 14; V gene: TRBV6-5; D gene: -; CDR3 DNA: TGTGCCAGCGGCAAGACTAGATCCTACAATGAGCAGTTCTTC; CDR3 protein: CASGKTRSYNEQFF
clone size: -; J gene: TRBJ2-2; CDR3 length: 15; V gene: TRBV19; D gene: TRBD1; CDR3 DNA: TGTGCCAGTAGTCTATCCGGGACAGACGGCGGGGAGCTGTTTTTT; CDR3 protein: CASSLSGTDGGELFF
clone size: -; J gene: TRBJ1-5; CDR3 length: 13; V gene: TRBV18; D gene: -; CDR3 DNA: TGTGCCAGCTCACCAGCCGTGGCTCAGCCCCAGCATTTT; CDR3 protein: CASSPAVAQPQHF
clone size: -; J gene: TRBJ1-3; CDR3 length: 11; V gene: TRBV6-5; D gene: -; CDR3 DNA: TGTGTCACCAGGTCAGGAAACACCATATATTTT; CDR3 protein: CVTRSGNTIYF
clone size: -; J gene: TRBJ1-2; CDR3 length: 13; V gene: TRBV6-4; D gene: -; CDR3 DNA: TGTGCCAGCAGCTCCGGCAGGGGTGATGGCTACACCTTC; CDR3 protein: CASSSGRGDGYTF
clone size: -; J gene: TRBJ1-3; CDR3 length: 14; V gene: TRBV2; D gene: -; CDR3 DNA: TGTGCCAGCAGCCGGACTGACTCTGGAAACACCATATATTTT; CDR3 protein: CASSRTDSGNTIYF
clone size: -; J gene: TRBJ1-1; CDR3 length: 15; V gene: TRBV28; D gene: TRBD1; CDR3 DNA: TGTGCCAGCAGGACAGGGGGGGCTGAGAACACTGAAGCTTTCTTT; CDR3 protein: CASRTGGAENTEAFF
clone size: -; J gene: TRBJ1-2; CDR3 length: 14; V gene: TRBV25-1; D gene: TRBD1; CDR3 DNA: TGTGCCAGCTCCCGGACAGGGATTAAATATGGCTACACCTTC; CDR3 protein: CASSRTGIKYGYTF
clone size: -; J gene: TRBJ2-7; CDR3 length: 14; V gene: TRBV28; D gene: -; CDR3 DNA: TGTGCCAGCAGCCGAGGCCAGTTAGTTTACGAGCAGTACTTC; CDR3 protein: CASSRGQLVYEQYF
clone size: -; J gene: TRBJ2-1; CDR3 length: 17; V gene: TRBV5-1; D gene: TRBD2; CDR3 DNA: TGCGCCAGCAGCATAGGGACTAGCGGGAGGGCCGGGAATGAGCAGTTCTTC; CDR3 protein: CASSIGTSGRAGNEQFF
clone size: -; J gene: TRBJ2-3; CDR3 length: 17; V gene: TRBV2; D gene: -; CDR3 DNA: TGTGCCAGCAGTGAGCGGGACCCGAGGGTTGGTGCAGATACGCAGTATTTT; CDR3 protein: CASSERDPRVGADTQYF
clone size: -; J gene: TRBJ1-2; CDR3 length: 16; V gene: TRBV15; D gene: -; CDR3 DNA: TGTGCCACCAGCAGACAAAAAAGGGACTTAAACGATGGCTACACCTTC; CDR3 protein: CATSRQKRDLNDGYTF
clone size: -; J gene: TRBJ2-1; CDR3 length: 14; V gene: TRBV5-8; D gene: -; CDR3 DNA: TGTGCCAGCAGTAGGCTAGACCGTTACAATGAGCAGTTCTTC; CDR3 protein: CASSRLDRYNEQFF
clone size: -; J gene: TRBJ1-4; CDR3 length: 13; V gene: TRBV28; D gene: TRBD1; CDR3 DNA: TGTGCCACTCAGGGGGCGACTAATGAAAAACTGTTTTTT; CDR3 protein: CATQGATNEKLFF
clone size: few; J gene: TRBJ2-7; CDR3 length: 17; V gene: TRBV7-3; D gene: -; CDR3 DNA: TGTGCCAGCAGCTTAACCAATCGACAGTCGCCTTTCTACGAGCAGTACTTC; CDR3 protein: CASSLTNRQSPFYEQYF
clone size: few; J gene: TRBJ2-2; CDR3 length: 18; V gene: TRBV19; D gene: -; CDR3 DNA: TGTGCCAGTACTAAGGGGCAGGGTTACCACCTGAACACCGGGGAGCTGTTTTTT; CDR3 protein: CASTKGQGYHLNTGELFF
clone size: -; J gene: TRBJ1-5; CDR3 length: 14; V gene: TRBV5-1; D gene: -; CDR3 DNA: TGCGCCAGCAGCCGGGAGAATCGAAATCAGCCCCAGCATTTT; CDR3 protein: CASSRENRNQPQHF
clone size: few; J gene: TRBJ2-2; CDR3 length: 14; V gene: TRBV5-1; D gene: -; CDR3 DNA: TGCGCCAGCAGCTTGGAACATGGCACCGGGGAGCTGTTTTTT; CDR3 protein: CASSLEHGTGELFF
clone size: -; J gene: TRBJ2-7; CDR3 length: 13; V gene: TRBV6-6; D gene: -; CDR3 DNA: TGTGCCAGCAGTCAACAGGGCCTCTCCGAGCAGTACTTC; CDR3 protein: CASSQQGLSEQYF
clone size: -; J gene: TRBJ2-5; CDR3 length: 16; V gene: TRBV5-1; D gene: TRBD2; CDR3 DNA: TGCGCCAGCAGCTGGGGACTAGCGGGTTACCAAGAGACCCAGTACTTC; CDR3 protein: CASSWGLAGYQETQYF
clone size: -; J gene: TRBJ1-1; CDR3 length: 14; V gene: TRBV29-1; D gene: -; CDR3 DNA: TGCAGCGTTTACGGTACGAAGGCGGGGACTGAAGCTTTCTTT; CDR3 protein: CSVYGTKAGTEAFF
clone size: -; J gene: TRBJ1-1; CDR3 length: 15; V gene: TRBV29-1; D gene: -; CDR3 DNA: TGCAGCGTTCCCCGCCAAGGTACAGGAAACACTGAAGCTTTCTTT; CDR3 protein: CSVPRQGTGNTEAFF
clone size: -; J gene: TRBJ1-2; CDR3 length: 14; V gene: TRBV19; D gene: TRBD1; CDR3 DNA: TGTGCCAGTGGGGACAGCCTCCGCTACTATGGCTACACCTTC; CDR3 protein: CASGDSLRYYGYTF
clone size: few; J gene: TRBJ1-2; CDR3 length: 16; V gene: TRBV28; D gene: TRBD1; CDR3 DNA: TGTGCCAGCAGTTCGATCCGAACAGGGGGCGGTTATGGCTACACCTTC; CDR3 protein: CASSSIRTGGGYGYTF
clone size: -; J gene: TRBJ2-7; CDR3 length: 14; V gene: TRBV5-1; D gene: -; CDR3 DNA: TGCGCCAGCAGCTTGGATACATCCTCGTACGAGCAGTACTTC; CDR3 protein: CASSLDTSSYEQYF